This T cell receptor beta chain was identified during a study of blood T cells in healthy people across ages. Using a J-beta primer mix together with a sample-barcoded 5' primer, a second PCR was run for roughly 7 to 12 cycles. TCRdb re-analysed the 5' RACE reads in MiXCR, keeping a single row per CDR3 protein. The table shows around 700,000 distinct CDR3 sequences, with approximately 25% occurring only once. Sample donors were healthy Caucasian individuals that came from Russia, aged 6 to 90. From germline, CDR1 is MNHNS and CDR2 SASEGT. This CDR3 region has 14 residues. Trimming left V 4 bases short and J 4 bases short, with 14 bases between. The same sample was also used in a study of T cells of mothers and their children. That study adds: Donation came from three healthy Caucasian mothers together with their six children. Thymic selection molds TCR recombination output in a comparable way in related and unrelated pairs.

The chain employs TRBV6-1 and TRBJ2-7; D remains ambiguous. This sequence was found in a boy younger than 18 in good health. The sequenced sample consisted of blood. This chain's CDR3 is CASSVGQSFYEQYF. CDR3 coding DNA: TGTGCCAGCAGTGTGGGTCAGTCCTTTTACGAGCAGTACTTC.